This T cell receptor (beta chain) was identified in a study of cytomegalovirus exposure and HLA in healthy donors. Remarks on this clone: What it recognizes is unknown.

General study findings and limits: In all likelihood, a cluster of highly shared sequence variants was a sequencing artifact.

The germline V gene has CDR1 GTSNPN and CDR2 SVGIG (reference sequence). V gave up 3 bases and J gave up 0 bases; unmatched junction bases: 10. This CDR3 comprises 17 residues. The PCR made use of 60 Vbeta and 13 Jbeta primers. This table comes from immunoSEQ multiplex PCR, and its TCRdb copy is limited to in-frame clones, with some not included. The sample consists of around 170,000 clones, 65% to 85% of them appearing once. Sequenced sample: PBMCs. This TCR derives from a girl aged 10 to 17 in good health and CMV-seropositive. This chain connects TRBV30 to TRBJ2-7, with 11 bases aligning to TRBD2. CDR3 region: CAWSLMTTSGNSYEQYF. The CDR3 DNA sequence: TGTGCCTGGAGCCTAATGACGACTAGCGGGAACTCCTACGAGCAGTACTTC.